This TCR beta chain appears in the sequencing data of a study of CD8+CD57+ T cells in acquired aplastic anemia. Study-level background: When averaged, DNA from sorted CD4+ and CD8+ cells came to 2.5 to 3.5 ug.

Profiling that covered TCR beta VDJ and CDR3 relied on genomic DNA as its template. One entry per CDR3 protein, called by TCRdb with MiXCR from the reads. Here the sample spans 250,000 to 350,000 distinct CDR3 sequences, roughly three fifths being singletons. Study-wide results and caveats: In common between the patients and the controls were twenty-nine CD8+ CDR3 sequences. Patients versus controls showed no significant CD8+ Simpson's diversity difference.

J gave up 3 bases and V 5 bases, and 6 bases lay outside the gene matches. There are 14 residues in the CDR3. Germline-derived CDR1 and CDR2 are MNHEY and SMNVEV (reference sequence). About this clonotype: What it binds is unknown.

The chain has TRBV27 and TRBJ2-7; 8 bases agree with TRBD1. The receptor was derived from a human donor with severe aplastic anemia or a healthy control (not recorded which). Input material: sorted CD4+, CD8+, or CD8+CD57+ T cells (not recorded which) from PBMCs. CDR3 nucleotides: TGTGCCAGCAGTGTCCAGGGGGCCAACTACGAGCAGTACTTC. This encodes CASSVQGANYEQYF.